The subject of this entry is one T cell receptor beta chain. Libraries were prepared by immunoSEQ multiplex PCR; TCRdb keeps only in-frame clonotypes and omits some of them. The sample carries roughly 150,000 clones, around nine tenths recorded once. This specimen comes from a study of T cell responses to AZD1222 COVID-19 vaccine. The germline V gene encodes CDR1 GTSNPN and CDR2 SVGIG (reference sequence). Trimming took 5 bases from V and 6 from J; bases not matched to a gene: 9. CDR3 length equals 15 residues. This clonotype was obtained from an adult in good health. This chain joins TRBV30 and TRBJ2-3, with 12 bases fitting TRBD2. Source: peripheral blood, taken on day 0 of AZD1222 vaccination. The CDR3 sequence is CAWATSGRFIDTQYF. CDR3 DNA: TGTGCCTGGGCCACTAGCGGGAGGTTTATTGATACGCAGTATTTT.